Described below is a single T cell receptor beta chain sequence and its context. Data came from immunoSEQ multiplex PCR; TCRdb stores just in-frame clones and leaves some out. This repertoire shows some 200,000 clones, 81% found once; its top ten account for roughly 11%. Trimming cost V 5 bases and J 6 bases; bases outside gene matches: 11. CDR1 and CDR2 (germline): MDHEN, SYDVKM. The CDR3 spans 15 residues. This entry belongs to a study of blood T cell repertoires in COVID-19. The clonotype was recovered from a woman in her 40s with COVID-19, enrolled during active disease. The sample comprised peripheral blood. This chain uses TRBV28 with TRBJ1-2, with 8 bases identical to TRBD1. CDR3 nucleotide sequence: TGTGCCAGCAGTCCCTCGGACAGGGTCTATGATGGCTACACCTTC. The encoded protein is CASSPSDRVYDGYTF.